These T cell receptor beta chains were read from a single sample in a study of blood T cell repertoires in COVID-19. Only in-frame clones appear in the TCRdb table, and some are missing; sequencing was by immunoSEQ multiplex PCR. The table shows roughly 18,000 clones, with roughly 82% occurring only once. Specimen: peripheral blood. These receptors were collected from an older man with COVID-19, enrolled during active disease. Both conserved end residues are part of each CDR3. Fields, in order: CDR3 DNA, CDR3 protein, clone size, V gene, D gene, J gene. The D gene is left open where the match is weak. Only part of the rows carry a size: once, few, many, or a class if the clone is expanded.

CDR3nt: TGTGCCAGCAGTTCCGGACTGTCCAATGAGCAGTTCTTC; CDR3aa: CASSSGLSNEQFF; abundance: .; v_gene: TRBV7-3; d_gene: .; j_gene: TRBJ2-1
CDR3nt: TGTGCCAGCAGTTTGTGGGGGACAGGGAATGGCTACACCTTC; CDR3aa: CASSLWGTGNGYTF; abundance: .; v_gene: TRBV27; d_gene: TRBD1; j_gene: TRBJ1-2
CDR3nt: TGTGCCAGCAGCGTGGACAGGCACGGTCAGCCCCAGCATTTT; CDR3aa: CASSVDRHGQPQHF; abundance: .; v_gene: TRBV5-5; d_gene: TRBD1; j_gene: TRBJ1-5
CDR3nt: TGCGCCAGCAGCTTGCGAGAACTAGCGGCGAACACCGGGGAGCTGTTTTTT; CDR3aa: CASSLRELAANTGELFF; abundance: .; v_gene: TRBV5-1; d_gene: TRBD2; j_gene: TRBJ2-2
CDR3nt: TGTGCCAGCTCTTACAACTCTGGGGCCAACGTCCTGACTTTC; CDR3aa: CASSYNSGANVLTF; abundance: .; v_gene: TRBV18; d_gene: .; j_gene: TRBJ2-6
CDR3nt: TGTGCCAGTAGTATTGAGGTCTCCTACAATGAGCAGTTCTTC; CDR3aa: CASSIEVSYNEQFF; abundance: .; v_gene: TRBV19; d_gene: .; j_gene: TRBJ2-1
CDR3nt: TGTGCCAGCTCTCTGGACAGGGGAGAGACCCAGTACTTC; CDR3aa: CASSLDRGETQYF; abundance: .; v_gene: TRBV18; d_gene: TRBD1; j_gene: TRBJ2-5
CDR3nt: TGTGCCAGCAGCTCCCGGGATTTACGACCCCTCCACTTT; CDR3aa: CASSSRDLRPLHF; abundance: few; v_gene: TRBV5-5; d_gene: .; j_gene: TRBJ1-6
CDR3nt: TGTGCCAGCAGCCAGGGGGCAAGCACAGATACGCAGTATTTT; CDR3aa: CASSQGASTDTQYF; abundance: .; v_gene: TRBV9; d_gene: TRBD1; j_gene: TRBJ2-3
CDR3nt: TGTGCCAGCAGCCAAGGGGACGTCGGGAGCTACGAGCAGTACTTC; CDR3aa: CASSQGDVGSYEQYF; abundance: once; v_gene: TRBV3-1/TRBV3-2; d_gene: .; j_gene: TRBJ2-7
CDR3nt: TGTGCCAGCAGTTCAGGACAGGGGGCGGCCGGGGAGCTGTTTTTT; CDR3aa: CASSSGQGAAGELFF; abundance: .; v_gene: TRBV6-6; d_gene: TRBD1; j_gene: TRBJ2-2
CDR3nt: TGTGCCAGCAGTCGCTTAACAGGGGTGAACACTGAAGCTTTCTTT; CDR3aa: CASSRLTGVNTEAFF; abundance: few; v_gene: TRBV28; d_gene: TRBD1; j_gene: TRBJ1-1
CDR3nt: TGCAGCGTTGGTTCCAGTCCAGAGACCCAGTACTTC; CDR3aa: CSVGSSPETQYF; abundance: .; v_gene: TRBV29-1; d_gene: .; j_gene: TRBJ2-5
CDR3nt: TGTGCCAGCAGCCGGGGAGGGGGGGATGAAAAACTGTTTTTT; CDR3aa: CASSRGGGDEKLFF; abundance: .; v_gene: TRBV6-5; d_gene: .; j_gene: TRBJ1-4
CDR3nt: TGCGCCAGCAGCCAAGGTTCTGGACTAGCGGGGGGTGGGTACGAGCAGTACTTC; CDR3aa: CASSQGSGLAGGGYEQYF; abundance: .; v_gene: TRBV4-1; d_gene: TRBD2; j_gene: TRBJ2-7
CDR3nt: TGTGCCAGCAAGCTTAACCCCTACGAGCAGTACTTC; CDR3aa: CASKLNPYEQYF; abundance: .; v_gene: TRBV28; d_gene: .; j_gene: TRBJ2-7
CDR3nt: TGTGCCAGTAGTATAGCTAGCGGGAGGATGTATGAGCAGTTCTTC; CDR3aa: CASSIASGRMYEQFF; abundance: .; v_gene: TRBV19; d_gene: TRBD2; j_gene: TRBJ2-1
CDR3nt: TGTGCCACCGGCCGGACAGGGAAGGACGAGCAGTACTTC; CDR3aa: CATGRTGKDEQYF; abundance: hyperexpanded; v_gene: TRBV19; d_gene: TRBD1; j_gene: TRBJ2-7
CDR3nt: TGTGCCAGCTCGCAGGCCTCTGGAAACACCATATATTTT; CDR3aa: CASSQASGNTIYF; abundance: .; v_gene: TRBV7-8; d_gene: .; j_gene: TRBJ1-3
CDR3nt: TGTGCCAGCAGCTTTGGAGCGAGTGAAAAACTGTTTTTT; CDR3aa: CASSFGASEKLFF; abundance: .; v_gene: TRBV11-2; d_gene: .; j_gene: TRBJ1-4
CDR3nt: TGTGCCAGCAGCTTGGACTACTGGGTTCCGTACCAAGAGACCCAGTACTTC; CDR3aa: CASSLDYWVPYQETQYF; abundance: .; v_gene: TRBV5-5; d_gene: .; j_gene: TRBJ2-5
CDR3nt: TGTGCCAGCAGCTCGAGCGGGACTAGCGGGTGGCTGACCGGGGAGCTGTTTTTT; CDR3aa: CASSSSGTSGWLTGELFF; abundance: .; v_gene: TRBV6-2/TRBV6-3; d_gene: TRBD2; j_gene: TRBJ2-2
CDR3nt: TGTGCCAGCAGCTCCTATAGTGGTCCCCCGGATACGCAGTATTTT; CDR3aa: CASSSYSGPPDTQYF; abundance: .; v_gene: TRBV7-9; d_gene: .; j_gene: TRBJ2-3
CDR3nt: TGCGCCAGCAGCCAATTTTTAAATCAGCCCCAGCATTTT; CDR3aa: CASSQFLNQPQHF; abundance: few; v_gene: TRBV4-3; d_gene: .; j_gene: TRBJ1-5
CDR3nt: TGCGCCAGCAGCCAAGAAGAAACAGGGGGCAACGAGCAGTACTTC; CDR3aa: CASSQEETGGNEQYF; abundance: few; v_gene: TRBV4-3; d_gene: TRBD1; j_gene: TRBJ2-7
CDR3nt: TGTGCCAGCAGTCCCGGACAGGGAAGAGAGGCTTTCTTT; CDR3aa: CASSPGQGREAFF; abundance: .; v_gene: TRBV6-6; d_gene: TRBD1; j_gene: TRBJ1-1
CDR3nt: TGTGCCAGCAGCCGAAACCCGGGACAGGGAGAGGATGGCTACACCTTC; CDR3aa: CASSRNPGQGEDGYTF; abundance: .; v_gene: TRBV4-2; d_gene: TRBD1; j_gene: TRBJ1-2
CDR3nt: TGTGCCAGCAGCCCTCAGGGCGGTATAATTGAAAAACTGTTTTTT; CDR3aa: CASSPQGGIIEKLFF; abundance: .; v_gene: TRBV3-1/TRBV3-2; d_gene: .; j_gene: TRBJ1-4
CDR3nt: TGCGCCAGCACCCCCGGGGGGGGGTACGGGGATGAGCAGTTCTTC; CDR3aa: CASTPGGGYGDEQFF; abundance: .; v_gene: TRBV5-1; d_gene: TRBD2; j_gene: TRBJ2-1
CDR3nt: TGTGCCAGTAGTCCGATTGGACTAGCGGGGGATGAGCAGTTCTTC; CDR3aa: CASSPIGLAGDEQFF; abundance: .; v_gene: TRBV19; d_gene: TRBD2; j_gene: TRBJ2-1
CDR3nt: TGCGCCAGCAGTCAAGGGACAGGAGGCCCCCTCTCCTACGAGCAGTACTTC; CDR3aa: CASSQGTGGPLSYEQYF; abundance: .; v_gene: TRBV23-1; d_gene: TRBD1; j_gene: TRBJ2-7
CDR3nt: TGTGCCAGCAGAAGACAGGGTGGAGAGACCCAGTACTTC; CDR3aa: CASRRQGGETQYF; abundance: .; v_gene: TRBV12-3/TRBV12-4; d_gene: TRBD1; j_gene: TRBJ2-5
CDR3nt: TGTGCCAGCAGTGAAAGGGGGTTTCAGCCCCAGCATTTT; CDR3aa: CASSERGFQPQHF; abundance: .; v_gene: TRBV6-1; d_gene: .; j_gene: TRBJ1-5
CDR3nt: TGTGCCAGCAGCCAATACAGCCAAGAGACCCAGTACTTC; CDR3aa: CASSQYSQETQYF; abundance: .; v_gene: TRBV14; d_gene: .; j_gene: TRBJ2-5
CDR3nt: TGTGCAAGCACACGGAGCTCCTATAATTCACCCCTCCACTTT; CDR3aa: CASTRSSYNSPLHF; abundance: .; v_gene: TRBV25-1; d_gene: .; j_gene: TRBJ1-6
CDR3nt: TGTGCCAGCTCACAAACAGGGACAGCAGATACGCAGTATTTT; CDR3aa: CASSQTGTADTQYF; abundance: .; v_gene: TRBV18; d_gene: TRBD1; j_gene: TRBJ2-3
CDR3nt: TGTGCCAGCAGTCGGGGGGCAGGCAATCAGCCCCAGCATTTT; CDR3aa: CASSRGAGNQPQHF; abundance: .; v_gene: TRBV2; d_gene: .; j_gene: TRBJ1-5
CDR3nt: TGTGCCAGCAGCCTGACAGGGGCAGCCTACGAGCAGTACTTC; CDR3aa: CASSLTGAAYEQYF; abundance: once; v_gene: TRBV28; d_gene: TRBD1; j_gene: TRBJ2-7
CDR3nt: TGTGCTAGCAGCCTTGGACTAGGGGTCAGGGATACGCAGTATTTT; CDR3aa: CASSLGLGVRDTQYF; abundance: .; v_gene: TRBV7-7; d_gene: TRBD2; j_gene: TRBJ2-3
CDR3nt: TGTGCCAGCGGGACTAGCACAGATACGCAGTATTTT; CDR3aa: CASGTSTDTQYF; abundance: once; v_gene: TRBV28; d_gene: .; j_gene: TRBJ2-3
CDR3nt: TGTGCCAGCAGCTTGTCCGGGACTAGCTCCTACGAGCAGTACTTC; CDR3aa: CASSLSGTSSYEQYF; abundance: once; v_gene: TRBV5-4; d_gene: TRBD2; j_gene: TRBJ2-7
CDR3nt: TGCGCCAGCAGCCAGCCCCAAGCCGATACGCAGTATTTT; CDR3aa: CASSQPQADTQYF; abundance: .; v_gene: TRBV4-1; d_gene: .; j_gene: TRBJ2-3
CDR3nt: TGTGCCAGCAGTCTTAGGGGCAGTAGCAATCAGCCCCAGCATTTT; CDR3aa: CASSLRGSSNQPQHF; abundance: .; v_gene: TRBV11-2; d_gene: .; j_gene: TRBJ1-5
CDR3nt: TGTGCCAGCTCATACGGACAGGGAGTGGGTCAGCCCCAGCATTTT; CDR3aa: CASSYGQGVGQPQHF; abundance: .; v_gene: TRBV18; d_gene: TRBD1; j_gene: TRBJ1-5
CDR3nt: TGTGCCATCAGTGAGTCGGCCTATGGCTACACCTTC; CDR3aa: CAISESAYGYTF; abundance: .; v_gene: TRBV10-3; d_gene: .; j_gene: TRBJ1-2
CDR3nt: TGTGCCAGCTCACCGATGACAGGGGGCGGGCAGCCCCAGCATTTT; CDR3aa: CASSPMTGGGQPQHF; abundance: .; v_gene: TRBV18; d_gene: TRBD1; j_gene: TRBJ1-5
CDR3nt: TGTGCCAGCAGTAGCGGGAGGCACGAGCAGTACTTC; CDR3aa: CASSSGRHEQYF; abundance: .; v_gene: TRBV27; d_gene: TRBD2; j_gene: TRBJ2-7
CDR3nt: TGTGCCACCAGCAGACCCAGGGGGCCTAATTCACCCCTCCACTTT; CDR3aa: CATSRPRGPNSPLHF; abundance: .; v_gene: TRBV15; d_gene: TRBD1; j_gene: TRBJ1-6
CDR3nt: TGTGCCAGCAGCCCCCAGGGGGGAAGGGACACTGAAGCTTTCTTT; CDR3aa: CASSPQGGRDTEAFF; abundance: .; v_gene: TRBV7-2; d_gene: TRBD1; j_gene: TRBJ1-1
CDR3nt: TGTGCCACCAGTGAATGGACAGGGGACGGGGAGCAGTTCTTC; CDR3aa: CATSEWTGDGEQFF; abundance: .; v_gene: TRBV24-1; d_gene: TRBD1; j_gene: TRBJ2-1
CDR3nt: TGCGCCAGCAGTGAGACTGTGCCGAACGCTGAAGCTTTCTTT; CDR3aa: CASSETVPNAEAFF; abundance: .; v_gene: TRBV10-1; d_gene: .; j_gene: TRBJ1-1
CDR3nt: TGTGCCAGCAGTTTTGGGACTAGCGGGGTCCAGGAGCAGTTCTTC; CDR3aa: CASSFGTSGVQEQFF; abundance: .; v_gene: TRBV27; d_gene: TRBD2; j_gene: TRBJ2-1
CDR3nt: TGTGCCAGCAGCTCGGAGGACGGCTTGGGTCAGCCCCAGCATTTT; CDR3aa: CASSSEDGLGQPQHF; abundance: .; v_gene: TRBV7-4; d_gene: .; j_gene: TRBJ1-5
CDR3nt: TGTGCCAGCAGCGTGATGTGGGACAGGGAAGACAATGAGCAGTTCTTC; CDR3aa: CASSVMWDREDNEQFF; abundance: .; v_gene: TRBV5-8; d_gene: TRBD1; j_gene: TRBJ2-1
CDR3nt: TGCAGTGCTAGTGGCGGGAGCTCCTACGAGCAGTACTTC; CDR3aa: CSASGGSSYEQYF; abundance: .; v_gene: TRBV20-1; d_gene: TRBD2; j_gene: TRBJ2-7
CDR3nt: TGTGCCAGCGAGAAGACAGGGGGTGATGGGGCCAACGTCCTGACTTTC; CDR3aa: CASEKTGGDGANVLTF; abundance: .; v_gene: TRBV5-4; d_gene: TRBD1; j_gene: TRBJ2-6
CDR3nt: TGTGCCAGCAGTTGGTACAGGGGGCGAGGTGAAAAACTGTTTTTT; CDR3aa: CASSWYRGRGEKLFF; abundance: .; v_gene: TRBV2; d_gene: TRBD1; j_gene: TRBJ1-4
CDR3nt: TGTGCCAGCGGAACAGGGGGTGGAGAGACCCAGTACTTC; CDR3aa: CASGTGGGETQYF; abundance: few; v_gene: TRBV27; d_gene: TRBD1; j_gene: TRBJ2-5
CDR3nt: TGTGCCTGGACCATAAAGGGGTCCTATGGCTACACCTTC; CDR3aa: CAWTIKGSYGYTF; abundance: .; v_gene: TRBV30; d_gene: .; j_gene: TRBJ1-2